Listed below are T cell receptor beta chains from one sample, sequenced in a study of T cell repertoires in aging, cancer and after chemotherapy. TCRdb reprocessed the multiplex PCR reads with MiXCR, giving one entry per CDR3 protein. The table lists thousands of distinct CDR3 sequences, approximately 25% of them singletons, with roughly 5% in the top ten. Material: blood. The receptors shown here come from a human donor in good health. Both conserved end residues are part of each CDR3.

v_call,j_call,cdr3_aa
TRBV5-4,TRBJ2-2,CASSLGGGANTGELFF
TRBV7-2,TRBJ1-4,CASSLTVLRTNEKLFF
TRBV4-3,TRBJ2-5,CASSTLPSSGGAETQYF
TRBV29-1,TRBJ2-7,CSVHGDRDEQYF
TRBV13,TRBJ1-1,CASGKNTEAFF
TRBV6-1,TRBJ1-4,CASSEGEVKKLFF
TRBV6-1,TRBJ2-1,CASSGDSAGSYNEQFF
TRBV19,TRBJ2-7,CAGSPGRLYEQYF
TRBV18,TRBJ1-5,CASSPVATGDNQPQHF
TRBV28,TRBJ1-2,CASSLPGGNPYGYTF
TRBV20-1,TRBJ2-7,CSARELAGSSYEQYF
TRBV20-1,TRBJ2-7,CSARDGGESSYEQYF
TRBV6-5,TRBJ2-5,CASSPWGGGPRETQYF
TRBV6-7,TRBJ2-5,CARGVVVEEETHYF
TRBV12-3/TRBV12-4,TRBJ2-2,CASSSVGPGELFF
TRBV6-5,TRBJ1-1,CASVGSAGTEAFF
TRBV7-9,TRBJ2-1,CASSLAGTSGGGEQFF
TRBV3-1,TRBJ2-3,CASSQGQGTLTTDTQYF
TRBV6-2/TRBV6-3,TRBJ2-7,CASSKAGTGSSYEQYF
TRBV4-3,TRBJ2-2,CASSQAGGAGELFF
TRBV20-1,TRBJ2-5,CSARATPAGETQYF
TRBV28,TRBJ2-7,CASSKPGTGLYEQYF
TRBV10-3,TRBJ2-7,CAINRDRTSYEQYF
TRBV10-3,TRBJ2-5,CAISESKQEETQYF
TRBV18,TRBJ2-3,CASSQPSGSSTDTQYF
TRBV12-3/TRBV12-4,TRBJ1-3,CASDQGGNTIYF
TRBV5-4,TRBJ2-7,CASSWDRGHEQYF
TRBV6-6,TRBJ1-6,CASRTVVLGGQVVSLHF
TRBV20-1,TRBJ2-3,CSASKGLAVDTQYF
TRBV27,TRBJ1-2,CASSSWAGATWGYTF
TRBV6-1,TRBJ2-7,CASSELTDGTGYF
TRBV6-1,TRBJ2-3,CASSEAWKNTQYF
TRBV4-1,TRBJ2-7,CASSPLGLPYEQYF
TRBV18,TRBJ1-1,CASSLMGRVMNTEAFF
TRBV12-3/TRBV12-4,TRBJ2-3,CASSPNQGRDTQYF
TRBV25-1,TRBJ1-2,CASSSTGANGYTF
TRBV18,TRBJ2-6,CASSPASGANVLTF
TRBV20-1,TRBJ2-3,CSASFMSSGGLSTSTDTQYF
TRBV6-5,TRBJ2-5,CASSALRGGVWETQYF
TRBV27,TRBJ1-4,CASSSIGVSEKLFF
TRBV7-2,TRBJ2-3,CASSLEAAGDTQYF
TRBV7-9,TRBJ1-1,CASSPRAYENTEAFF
TRBV27,TRBJ1-2,CASSLGRPRFGYTF
TRBV5-6,TRBJ2-3,CASSSLGPGRSDTQYF
TRBV28,TRBJ1-5,CASSLFPGKEQPQHF
TRBV6-2/TRBV6-3,TRBJ2-7,CASSLRLAGSYEQYF
TRBV30,TRBJ2-5,CAWSTGTSGETQYF
TRBV6-2/TRBV6-3,TRBJ2-1,CATASRENAYNEQFF
TRBV29-1,TRBJ1-6,CSVEGGHSPLHF
TRBV6-5,TRBJ2-3,CASSYGLAGPDTQYF
TRBV6-1,TRBJ2-2,CASSYGGPVRGTGELFF
TRBV10-3,TRBJ1-6,CAIRGDRDSPLHF
TRBV6-2/TRBV6-3,TRBJ2-7,CASSYAGGFDEQYF
TRBV29-1,TRBJ1-6,CSVEGGEGSPLHF
TRBV20-1,TRBJ1-2,CSAPAGTESYGYTF
TRBV18,TRBJ2-7,CASSPQGAGDLYF
TRBV5-1,TRBJ1-2,CASSLGGGTNYGYTF
TRBV7-3,TRBJ1-5,CASSLIPGNGQPQHF